Following are 27 T cell receptor beta chains from one sample sequenced in a study of spatial heterogeneity in lung cancer. The time point is: sample taken at primary tumor resection. Each CDR3 protein gets one entry after TCRdb re-called the 5' RACE reads with MiXCR. Of tens of thousands of distinct CDR3 sequences listed, about 3.3% are singletons. Sequencing was performed on PBMCs, taken at surgery. These receptors all come from a female donor with early-stage non-small cell lung cancer.

The table lists this clonotype with a few counts. This chain links TRBV7-9 with TRBJ2-1, with TRBD1 identical over 9 bases. The J segment lost 9 bases and the V segment lost 10 bases, leaving 10 bases of the junction unmatched. The germline V gene has CDR1 SEHNR and CDR2 FQNEAQ (reference sequence). The CDR3 runs 13 residues. The CDR3 loop is CANSGQGFSEQFF. CDR3 DNA: TGTGCCAATAGCGGACAGGGGTTTTCTGAGCAGTTCTTC.

This clonotype was counted ten times or more. This sequence joins TRBV7-2 and TRBJ2-2; D ambiguous. Trimming cost V 5 bases and J 9 bases, with 19 bases left between them. This CDR3 has 15 residues. The V gene's germline CDR1 is SGHTA and CDR2 FQGNSA. The CDR3 sequence is CASSQWGIEARELFF. The CDR3 DNA is TGTGCCAGCAGCCAATGGGGTATTGAGGCAAGGGAGCTGTTTTTT.

This clonotype showed up just a few times. The chain recombines TRBV7-3 with TRBJ2-5; D remains unclear. V was pared by 3 bases and J by 1 base, with 15 bases between. Germline V gives CDR1 SGHTA, CDR2 FQGTGA. There are 16 residues in the CDR3. This CDR3 is CASSFKRARLQETQYF. The CDR3 DNA reads TGTGCCAGCAGCTTTAAACGGGCGCGCCTCCAAGAGACCCAGTACTTC.

This clonotype was observed at least ten times. The chain has TRBV27 and TRBJ1-4; D is uncertain. The V gene lost 9 bases and the J gene lost 4 bases, with 9 bases spanning the gap. This CDR3 spans 12 amino acids. Germline V CDR1 and CDR2: MNHEY, SMNVEV (reference sequence). CDR3 in amino acids: CARTKGNEKLFF. CDR3 nucleotides: TGTGCCAGGACAAAGGGTAATGAAAAACTGTTTTTT.

Ten or more counts support this clonotype. This chain connects TRBV5-1 to TRBJ2-7, with 7 bases lining up with TRBD2. The CDR3 has 15 amino acids. J gave up 2 bases and V 0 bases, and 5 bases lay outside the gene matches. CDR1 and CDR2 from the germline V gene are SGHRS and YFSETQ. CDR3 in amino acids: CASSLVSSGAYEQYF. The CDR3 DNA reads as TGCGCCAGCAGCTTGGTGTCCAGCGGGGCCTACGAGCAGTACTTC.

Many counts were recorded for this clonotype. The rearrangement links TRBV7-9 to TRBJ1-2; D not certain. Germline V gives CDR1 SEHNR, CDR2 FQNEAQ (reference sequence). Trimming shortened V by 5 bases and J by 4 bases, and 11 bases separated the two germline ends. This CDR3 is 13 amino acids long. In DNA form, the CDR3 reads TGTGCCAGCAGCCTCGGCAGTACCTATGGCTACACCTTC. It is translated as CASSLGSTYGYTF.

Ten or more counts support this clonotype. This chain joins TRBV20-1 and TRBJ2-1, with D tentatively TRBD1 or TRBD2 (6 bases each). The V end was cut by 6 bases, the J end by 7 bases, with 19 bases between. The CDR3 has 14 residues. Germline CDR1 DFQATT, CDR2 SNEGSKA (reference sequence). The CDR3 bases are TGCAGTGCCGCGGGACACCAACTTGGGAATGAGCAGTTCTTC. This translates into CSAAGHQLGNEQFF.

This rearrangement joins TRBV7-9 to TRBJ2-7, with D uncertain. Germline lookup yields CDR1 SEHNR and CDR2 FQNEAQ (reference sequence). With 1 base removed from V and 4 bases from J, the gap between germline ends came to 11 bases. The CDR3 contains 14 residues. CDR3 region: CASSLEGKPYEQYF. CDR3 DNA sequence: TGTGCCAGCAGCTTAGAAGGGAAACCTTACGAGCAGTACTTC. The whole variable domain, filled in from reference TRBV7-9 and TRBJ2-7, reads DTGVSQNPRHKITKRGQNVTFRCDPISEHNRLYWYRQTLGQGPEFLTYFQNEAQLEKSRLLSDRFSAERPKGSFSTLEIQRTEQGDSAMYLCASSLEGKPYEQYFGPGTRLTVT.

This clonotype has at least ten counts. This chain connects TRBV7-8 to TRBJ2-1; D call uncertain. Trimming cost V 6 bases and J 6 bases, with 9 bases left between them. The length of the CDR3 is 12 residues. Germline loops: CDR1 SGHVS, CDR2 FQNEAQ. The CDR3 spells CASSHMGNEQFF. In DNA, the CDR3 is TGTGCCAGCAGTCATATGGGCAATGAGCAGTTCTTC.

This clonotype is classed as medium-sized. This rearrangement joins TRBV10-3 to TRBJ2-2; D is unresolved. Germline CDR1 and CDR2: ENHRY and SYGVKD. Trimming cost V 3 bases and J 10 bases, with 15 bases left between them. The CDR3 runs to 14 residues. CDR3 sequence: CAISESGSATELFF. DNA of the CDR3: TGTGCCATCAGTGAATCAGGCTCGGCGACGGAGCTGTTTTTT.

In its sample, this clonotype was seen many times. The rearrangement links TRBV20-1 to TRBJ1-5; no clear D. Germline values: CDR1 DFQATT, CDR2 SNEGSKA (reference sequence). The CDR3 covers 13 residues. V was shortened by 2 bases and J by 0 bases, with 5 bases between the two germline ends. The CDR3 DNA is TGCAGTGCTAGAACAGATAGCAATCAGCCCCAGCATTTT. Translation gives CSARTDSNQPQHF.

Many counts were recorded for this clonotype. V and J are TRBV12-3 or TRBV12-4 and TRBJ1-1, with unresolved D. This CDR3 is built from 13 residues. Trimming shortened V by 8 bases and J by 0 bases, and 10 bases separated the two germline ends. The DNA for the CDR3 is TGTGCCAGCCGCCTCCGGATGAACACTGAAGCTTTCTTT. Translating gives CASRLRMNTEAFF.

Many counts were recorded for this clonotype. The chain employs TRBV5-1 and TRBJ2-1; 10 bases are a match to TRBD2. Germline-derived CDR1 and CDR2 are SGHRS and YFSETQ. V shed 2 bases and J 0 bases; nucleotides not matched to a gene: 5. The CDR3 extends over 17 amino acids. This CDR3 reads CASSFGTSVPSYNEQFF. CDR3 bases: TGCGCCAGCAGCTTCGGGACTAGCGTTCCCTCCTACAATGAGCAGTTCTTC. Drawing the rest from reference TRBV5-1 and TRBJ2-1, the complete variable domain is KAGVTQTPRYLIKTRGQQVTLSCSPISGHRSVSWYQQTPGQGLQFLFEYFSETQRNKGNFPGRFSGRQFSNSRSEMNVSTLELGDSALYLCASSFGTSVPSYNEQFFGPGTRLTVL.

This clonotype was counted many times. The chain has TRBV7-6 and TRBJ2-1, with 10 bases that match TRBD2. This CDR3 region has 14 residues. From germline, CDR1 is SGHVS and CDR2 FNYEAQ. J gave up 7 bases and V 5 bases, and 5 bases lay outside the gene matches. The CDR3 bases are TGTGCCAGCAGCCCCGGACTAGCGGTTAATGAGCAGTTCTTC. Translated: CASSPGLAVNEQFF.

There are many counts of this clonotype. The chain couples TRBV7-8 to TRBJ2-3; D is perhaps TRBD1 (6 bases). Trimming shortened V by 1 base and J by 2 bases, and 16 bases separated the two germline ends. CDR1 and CDR2 (germline): SGHVS, FQNEAQ. The CDR3 loop spans 17 amino acids. The CDR3 reads CASSLVHRVEDTDTQYF. The CDR3 DNA is TGTGCCAGCAGCTTAGTCCACAGGGTCGAGGACACAGATACGCAGTATTTT.

V and J are TRBV23-1 and TRBJ2-1; 10 nucleotides agree with TRBD2. TRBV23-1 is an open reading frame whose function is uncertain. After removal of 4 bases from V and 3 bases from J, the junction contained 12 bases not matched to a gene. The CDR3 runs 18 residues. The CDR3 bases are TGCGCCAGCAGTCCCCTGGGGAGCGGGAGGGTTAACTACAATGAGCAGTTCTTC. It specifies CASSPLGSGRVNYNEQFF.

The sample holds many counts of this clonotype. The gene calls are TRBV6-1 and TRBJ2-7; 9 bases line up with TRBD2. The CDR3 length is 12 residues. Trimming at V came to 10 bases and at J to 4 bases, leaving 5 bases not matched to a gene. Germline CDR1 and CDR2: MNHNS and SASEGT. The CDR3 nucleotides read TGTGCCACGGGACTAGCAGAATACGAGCAGTACTTC. Amino acid sequence: CATGLAEYEQYF.

This clonotype was seen at least ten times. The rearrangement links TRBV18 to TRBJ2-5; the D is unclear. Germline V gene data show CDR1 as KGHSH and CDR2 as LQKENI. There are 12 residues in the CDR3. Deletions cut 3 bases from V and 0 bases from J, with 2 bases between. CDR3: CASSPDQETQYF. As DNA, the CDR3 is TGTGCCAGCTCACCCGACCAAGAGACCCAGTACTTC.

This clonotype has a count of ten or more. The chain joins TRBV4-1 to TRBJ2-3; maybe TRBD1 (5 bases). The CDR3 consists of 15 residues. Germline CDR1 is MGHRA and CDR2 is YSYEKL. The V and J ends lost 0 bases and 3 bases respectively, with 10 bases between them. As DNA, the CDR3 is TGCGCCAGCAGCCAAGACAGGGCGAGAACAGATACGCAGTATTTT. This translates into CASSQDRARTDTQYF.

This clonotype was counted ten times or more. This sequence joins TRBV18 and TRBJ2-4; D unresolved. The CDR3 sequence is 17 residues long. The ends were cut back, 2 bases at V and 8 bases at J, with 22 bases in the middle. CDR1 and CDR2 (germline): KGHSH, LQKENI. This CDR3 reads CASSPTRPTRQMDIQYF. The CDR3, as DNA: TGTGCCAGCTCACCAACTCGACCTACACGTCAAATGGACATTCAGTACTTC.

This clonotype was seen many times. The rearrangement links TRBV20-1 to TRBJ2-1; 8 nucleotides agree with TRBD2. The CDR3 consists of 14 residues. Germline CDR1 is DFQATT and CDR2 is SNEGSKA (reference sequence). CDR3 in DNA: TGCAGGGCAGAGCGGGGGTCACAGATCAATGAGCAGTTCTTC. Translated: CRAERGSQINEQFF.

The sample holds a few counts of this clonotype. J is TRBJ1-5 and V is TRBV19, with 7 bases matching TRBD1. Germline CDR1 reads LNHDA; CDR2 reads SQIVND (reference sequence). V lost 0 bases to trimming and J lost 5 bases; unmatched junction nucleotides: 7. This CDR3 contains 16 residues. The CDR3 DNA is TGTGCCAGTAGTATAGATGACAGGGATTTTGATCAGCCCCAGCATTTT. Translating gives CASSIDDRDFDQPQHF.

This clonotype was picked up many times. The chain combines TRBV27 with TRBJ2-1; D possibly uses TRBD1 or TRBD2 (5 bases each). With 8 bases removed from V and 6 bases from J, the gap between germline ends came to 17 bases. Germline CDR1 is MNHEY and CDR2 is SMNVEV (reference sequence). The CDR3 runs to 14 residues. The CDR3 bases are TGTGCCAGCGGTAGCGCTTTAGGGGCCAATGAGCAGTTCTTC. It specifies CASGSALGANEQFF.

This clonotype was observed a handful of times. The chain employs TRBV2 and TRBJ2-2; D is perhaps TRBD2 (5 bases). This CDR3 is 13 amino acids long. Between the trimmed V and J ends, which lost 10 bases and 1 base, there was a span of 10 bases. Germline V gene data show CDR1 as SNHLY and CDR2 as FYNNEI. CDR3 nucleotides: TGTGCCACCGGAGGCGGGAACACCGGGGAGCTGTTTTTT. Translation gives CATGGGNTGELFF.

Ten or more counts support this clonotype. The gene calls are TRBV28 and TRBJ2-7; D unclear. CDR3 length: 14 amino acids. The germline gives CDR1 MDHEN, CDR2 SYDVKM. Trimming left V 6 bases short and J 4 bases short, with 16 bases between. The CDR3 loop reads CASRTDDSQYEQYF. CDR3 nucleotide sequence: TGTGCCAGCAGAACGGATGATTCTCAATACGAGCAGTACTTC.

There are many counts of this clonotype. This chain links TRBV9 with TRBJ2-3, with 7 bases matching TRBD1. Germline CDR1 SGDLS, CDR2 YYNGEE. This CDR3 comprises 13 residues. Unmatched junction bases numbered 5, after V lost 5 bases and J lost 5 bases. CDR3 DNA sequence: TGTGCCAGCAGGGACCGACAGGGAGATACGCAGTATTTT. Protein: CASRDRQGDTQYF.

At least ten counts were recorded for this clonotype. The chain couples TRBV7-2 to TRBJ2-3; a possible D gene is TRBD1 (5 bases). The CDR3 loop spans 17 amino acids. From germline, CDR1 is SGHTA and CDR2 FQGNSA. The germline V and J ends were trimmed by 1 base and 1 base, with 15 bases remaining between them. For the CDR3, the DNA is TGTGCCAGCAGCTTAGACGGCAGGGTGTATCGCACAGATACGCAGTATTTT. It translates to CASSLDGRVYRTDTQYF.